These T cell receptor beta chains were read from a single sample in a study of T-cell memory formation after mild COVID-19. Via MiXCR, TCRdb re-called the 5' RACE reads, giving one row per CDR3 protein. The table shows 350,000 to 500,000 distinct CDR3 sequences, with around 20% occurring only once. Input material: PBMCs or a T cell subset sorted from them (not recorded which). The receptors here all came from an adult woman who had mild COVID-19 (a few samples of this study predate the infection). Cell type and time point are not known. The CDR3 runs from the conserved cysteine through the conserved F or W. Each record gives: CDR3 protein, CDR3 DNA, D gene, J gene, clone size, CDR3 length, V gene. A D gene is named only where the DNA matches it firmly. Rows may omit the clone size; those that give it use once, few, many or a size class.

CDR3aa: CSARGPLETDNSPLHF
CDR3nt: TGCAGTGCTAGAGGGCCTTTGGAGACAGACAATTCACCCCTCCACTTT
d_gene: .
j_gene: TRBJ1-6
abundance: many
len: 16
v_gene: TRBV20-1

CDR3aa: CASSHADRGAEAFF
CDR3nt: TGCGCCAGCAGCCACGCCGACAGGGGAGCTGAAGCTTTCTTT
d_gene: TRBD1
j_gene: TRBJ1-1
abundance: few
len: 14
v_gene: TRBV4-1

CDR3aa: CASSSTSGYNEQFF
CDR3nt: TGTGCCAGCAGCTCGACTAGCGGATACAATGAGCAGTTCTTC
d_gene: TRBD2
j_gene: TRBJ2-1
abundance: .
len: 14
v_gene: TRBV5-5

CDR3aa: CASSLGGTDSYNEQFF
CDR3nt: TGTGCCAGCAGTCTAGGTGGTACAGACTCCTACAATGAGCAGTTCTTC
d_gene: .
j_gene: TRBJ2-1
abundance: few
len: 16
v_gene: TRBV12-3/TRBV12-4

CDR3aa: CASRVGANSPLHF
CDR3nt: TGTGCCAGCAGGGTAGGCGCAAATTCACCCCTCCACTTT
d_gene: .
j_gene: TRBJ1-6
abundance: .
len: 13
v_gene: TRBV2

CDR3aa: CATLPPGPRQPQHF
CDR3nt: TGTGCCACCCTCCCGCCGGGGCCGAGACAGCCCCAGCATTTT
d_gene: .
j_gene: TRBJ1-5
abundance: .
len: 14
v_gene: TRBV19

CDR3aa: CSVGQGQNTEAFF
CDR3nt: TGCAGCGTAGGACAGGGGCAAAACACTGAAGCTTTCTTT
d_gene: TRBD1
j_gene: TRBJ1-1
abundance: .
len: 13
v_gene: TRBV29-1

CDR3aa: CASSDRAPYGYTF
CDR3nt: TGTGCCAGCAGCGACAGGGCCCCCTATGGCTACACCTTC
d_gene: TRBD1
j_gene: TRBJ1-2
abundance: few
len: 13
v_gene: TRBV6-1

CDR3aa: CASSFSPDRAYEQYF
CDR3nt: TGCGCCAGCAGCTTTTCCCCTGACAGGGCCTACGAGCAGTACTTC
d_gene: TRBD1
j_gene: TRBJ2-7
abundance: few
len: 15
v_gene: TRBV5-1

CDR3aa: CSASRPGGPHEQYF
CDR3nt: TGCAGTGCTAGTCGGCCGGGAGGGCCCCACGAGCAGTACTTC
d_gene: TRBD2
j_gene: TRBJ2-7
abundance: few
len: 14
v_gene: TRBV20-1

CDR3aa: CASSEQGWVETQYF
CDR3nt: TGTGCCAGCAGCGAACAGGGATGGGTAGAGACCCAGTACTTC
d_gene: .
j_gene: TRBJ2-5
abundance: .
len: 14
v_gene: TRBV7-9

CDR3aa: CASSQGPGESTDTQYF
CDR3nt: TGTGCCAGCAGCCAAGGGCCAGGGGAGAGCACAGATACGCAGTATTTT
d_gene: .
j_gene: TRBJ2-3
abundance: .
len: 16
v_gene: TRBV4-2

CDR3aa: CASSQVRGQNTEAFF
CDR3nt: TGCGCCAGCAGCCAAGTGCGGGGCCAGAACACTGAAGCTTTCTTT
d_gene: .
j_gene: TRBJ1-1
abundance: .
len: 15
v_gene: TRBV4-1

CDR3aa: CASSLGQGGYEKYF
CDR3nt: TGTGCCAGCAGCCTCGGACAGGGAGGTTACGAGAAGTACTTC
d_gene: TRBD1
j_gene: TRBJ2-7
abundance: few
len: 14
v_gene: TRBV7-6

CDR3aa: CSASIGKEAFF
CDR3nt: TGCAGTGCTAGTATAGGGAAGGAAGCTTTCTTT
d_gene: .
j_gene: TRBJ1-1
abundance: .
len: 11
v_gene: TRBV20-1

CDR3aa: CSARDLRGTPYNEQFF
CDR3nt: TGCAGTGCTAGAGATCTCAGGGGAACTCCCTACAATGAGCAGTTCTTC
d_gene: .
j_gene: TRBJ2-1
abundance: .
len: 16
v_gene: TRBV20-1

CDR3aa: CSATDPGTAYGYTF
CDR3nt: TGCAGTGCTACCGATCCCGGGACAGCCTATGGCTACACCTTC
d_gene: TRBD1
j_gene: TRBJ1-2
abundance: .
len: 14
v_gene: TRBV20-1

CDR3aa: CASSYLPGQGDDEQFF
CDR3nt: TGCGCCAGCAGCTACTTACCGGGACAGGGTGACGATGAGCAGTTCTTC
d_gene: TRBD1
j_gene: TRBJ2-1
abundance: few
len: 16
v_gene: TRBV5-1

CDR3aa: CASSYSADRGKAFF
CDR3nt: TGTGCCAGCAGTTACTCCGCGGACAGGGGGAAAGCTTTCTTT
d_gene: TRBD1
j_gene: TRBJ1-1
abundance: .
len: 14
v_gene: TRBV6-5

CDR3aa: CASSLERWTEAFF
CDR3nt: TGTGCCAGCAGTTTAGAGAGGTGGACTGAAGCTTTCTTT
d_gene: .
j_gene: TRBJ1-1
abundance: few
len: 13
v_gene: TRBV12-3/TRBV12-4

CDR3aa: CSARARRPANTEAFF
CDR3nt: TGCAGTGCTAGAGCCCGGAGACCAGCTAACACTGAAGCTTTCTTT
d_gene: .
j_gene: TRBJ1-1
abundance: .
len: 15
v_gene: TRBV20-1

CDR3aa: CASSPDGGRETQYF
CDR3nt: TGTGCCAGCAGCCCGGACGGGGGGCGAGAGACCCAGTACTTC
d_gene: .
j_gene: TRBJ2-5
abundance: .
len: 14
v_gene: TRBV12-3/TRBV12-4

CDR3aa: CASTPGGGRNNEQFF
CDR3nt: TGTGCCAGCACCCCGGGGGGGGGGCGCAACAATGAGCAGTTCTTC
d_gene: TRBD2
j_gene: TRBJ2-1
abundance: .
len: 15
v_gene: TRBV7-2

CDR3aa: CASSLGLLAGGQETQYF
CDR3nt: TGCGCCAGCAGCTTGGGGCTTCTAGCGGGAGGTCAAGAGACCCAGTACTTC
d_gene: TRBD2
j_gene: TRBJ2-5
abundance: few
len: 17
v_gene: TRBV5-1

CDR3aa: CATSKPGAEAFF
CDR3nt: TGTGCCACCAGTAAGCCCGGGGCTGAAGCTTTCTTT
d_gene: .
j_gene: TRBJ1-1
abundance: few
len: 12
v_gene: TRBV24-1

CDR3aa: CSARGVREPPIQETQYF
CDR3nt: TGCAGTGCTAGGGGAGTCCGGGAGCCCCCCATACAAGAGACCCAGTACTTC
d_gene: .
j_gene: TRBJ2-5
abundance: few
len: 17
v_gene: TRBV20-1

CDR3aa: CASSLNRVEGTEAFF
CDR3nt: TGTGCCAGCAGCTTAAATCGGGTTGAGGGCACTGAAGCTTTCTTT
d_gene: .
j_gene: TRBJ1-1
abundance: .
len: 15
v_gene: TRBV7-9

CDR3aa: CASSVGLAKETQYF
CDR3nt: TGTGCCAGCAGCGTAGGCCTAGCGAAAGAGACCCAGTACTTC
d_gene: .
j_gene: TRBJ2-5
abundance: few
len: 14
v_gene: TRBV9

CDR3aa: CASSDSGTSGADTQYF
CDR3nt: TGTGCCAGCAGTGACTCCGGGACTAGCGGGGCAGATACGCAGTATTTT
d_gene: TRBD2
j_gene: TRBJ2-3
abundance: few
len: 16
v_gene: TRBV6-4

CDR3aa: CASLSGGPEAFF
CDR3nt: TGTGCCAGCCTATCAGGAGGGCCTGAAGCTTTCTTT
d_gene: .
j_gene: TRBJ1-1
abundance: once
len: 12
v_gene: TRBV6-5

CDR3aa: CASSLEIGINYGYTF
CDR3nt: TGTGCCAGCAGCTTAGAAATCGGGATTAACTATGGCTACACCTTC
d_gene: .
j_gene: TRBJ1-2
abundance: .
len: 15
v_gene: TRBV7-2

CDR3aa: CASSVQRKNTGELFF
CDR3nt: TGTGCCAGCAGTGTACAGCGGAAGAACACCGGGGAGCTGTTTTTT
d_gene: .
j_gene: TRBJ2-2
abundance: .
len: 15
v_gene: TRBV2

CDR3aa: CASTSRGSVHEQYF
CDR3nt: TGTGCCAGCACCTCGAGAGGGAGTGTCCACGAGCAGTACTTC
d_gene: .
j_gene: TRBJ2-7
abundance: .
len: 14
v_gene: TRBV6-5

CDR3aa: CASSQDGARPYEQYF
CDR3nt: TGCGCCAGCAGCCAAGACGGGGCAAGACCCTACGAGCAGTACTTC
d_gene: .
j_gene: TRBJ2-7
abundance: few
len: 15
v_gene: TRBV4-1

CDR3aa: CASRASLGGNTGELFF
CDR3nt: TGTGCCAGCCGGGCCTCCCTGGGAGGGAACACCGGGGAGCTGTTTTTT
d_gene: .
j_gene: TRBJ2-2
abundance: .
len: 16
v_gene: TRBV28

CDR3aa: CASSYLPGLAGGGEQYF
CDR3nt: TGTGCCAGCAGTTACCTCCCGGGACTAGCGGGAGGAGGCGAGCAGTACTTC
d_gene: TRBD2
j_gene: TRBJ2-7
abundance: .
len: 17
v_gene: TRBV6-2/TRBV6-3

CDR3aa: CAWSVKGVQPQHF
CDR3nt: TGTGCCTGGAGTGTAAAGGGGGTTCAGCCCCAGCATTTT
d_gene: .
j_gene: TRBJ1-5
abundance: .
len: 13
v_gene: TRBV30

CDR3aa: CASSSGGTATGELFF
CDR3nt: TGTGCCAGCAGCTCAGGGGGGACCGCGACCGGGGAGCTGTTTTTT
d_gene: .
j_gene: TRBJ2-2
abundance: few
len: 15
v_gene: TRBV11-2

CDR3aa: CASSLDREFAGELFF
CDR3nt: TGTGCCAGCAGCCTAGACAGGGAGTTTGCCGGGGAGCTGTTTTTT
d_gene: TRBD1
j_gene: TRBJ2-2
abundance: .
len: 15
v_gene: TRBV5-4

CDR3aa: CSARVLTRSKTQYF
CDR3nt: TGCAGTGCTAGAGTTTTAACTAGGAGTAAGACCCAGTACTTC
d_gene: .
j_gene: TRBJ2-5
abundance: few
len: 14
v_gene: TRBV20-1

CDR3aa: CASRGTSGSSYEQYF
CDR3nt: TGTGCCAGCCGAGGGACTAGCGGGAGCTCCTACGAGCAGTACTTC
d_gene: TRBD2
j_gene: TRBJ2-7
abundance: .
len: 15
v_gene: TRBV27

CDR3aa: CASSLASDETQYF
CDR3nt: TGTGCCAGCAGTCTGGCTAGCGACGAGACCCAGTACTTC
d_gene: .
j_gene: TRBJ2-5
abundance: many
len: 13
v_gene: TRBV7-2

CDR3aa: CASRIGGGQETQNF
CDR3nt: TGTGCCAGCAGGATTGGGGGTGGCCAAGAGACCCAGAACTTC
d_gene: .
j_gene: TRBJ2-5
abundance: .
len: 14
v_gene: TRBV12-3/TRBV12-4

CDR3aa: CSARPLDSPTEAFF
CDR3nt: TGCAGTGCTAGACCTCTTGACAGCCCCACTGAAGCTTTCTTT
d_gene: .
j_gene: TRBJ1-1
abundance: .
len: 14
v_gene: TRBV20-1

CDR3aa: CASSADRDRGLGGYTF
CDR3nt: TGTGCCAGCAGCGCGGACCGGGACAGGGGTTTGGGTGGCTACACCTTC
d_gene: TRBD1
j_gene: TRBJ1-2
abundance: .
len: 16
v_gene: TRBV9

CDR3aa: CASSYSGGAEPQHF
CDR3nt: TGTGCCAGCAGTTACTCAGGGGGCGCGGAGCCCCAGCATTTT
d_gene: TRBD1
j_gene: TRBJ1-5
abundance: .
len: 14
v_gene: TRBV6-6